This passage covers 5 T cell receptor beta chains from one sample sequenced in a study of blood T cell repertoires in COVID-19. Sequencing was performed with immunoSEQ multiplex PCR; in TCRdb, only in-frame clones are kept and a portion is missing. The repertoire holds 490,000 or so clones, with approximately 86% as singletons. Specimen: PBMCs or T cells enriched from blood (not recorded which). The origin of the receptors is a woman aged 60-75 years who had recovered from COVID-19.

This clone has just one count. The chain uses TRBV19 and TRBJ1-5; 9 nucleotides match TRBD1. In germline, CDR1 is LNHDA, CDR2 SQIVND (reference sequence). The V gene end was trimmed by 5 bases and the J gene end by 5 bases; junction bases not matched to a gene: 4. The CDR3 runs to 14 residues. The CDR3 spells CASSRQGGDQPQHF. CDR3 nucleotide sequence: TGTGCCAGTAGTCGACAGGGGGGCGATCAGCCCCAGCATTTT.

The V call is TRBV19, the J call TRBJ1-2, with 7 positions matching TRBD1. Germline V gene data show CDR1 as LNHDA and CDR2 as SQIVND (reference sequence). Unmatched junction bases numbered 9, after V lost 4 bases and J lost 4 bases. This CDR3 contains 15 residues. CDR3 loop: CASSTRQGRLYGYTF. CDR3 bases: TGTGCCAGTAGTACTCGACAGGGTCGGCTCTATGGCTACACCTTC.

In its sample, this clone was seen once. V gene TRBV7-2 combines with J gene TRBJ1-3; D unclear. The germline CDR1 and CDR2 sequences are SGHTA and FQGNSA. The CDR3 totals 15 residues. V lost 3 bases to trimming and J lost 0 bases, with 9 bases between them. CDR3: CASSFRMVSGNTIYF. The CDR3 coding sequence is TGTGCCAGCAGCTTCAGGATGGTCTCTGGAAACACCATATATTTT.

The chain employs TRBV27 and TRBJ2-1; 9 bases line up with TRBD1. Germline V gene data show CDR1 as MNHEY and CDR2 as SMNVEV (reference sequence). The V and J ends lost 5 bases and 7 bases, in that order; junction bases with no gene match: 9. CDR3 length equals 15 residues. The CDR3 DNA reads as TGTGCCAGCAGTAAAACAGGGGGCCGGTCGAATGAGCAGTTCTTC. Translating it yields CASSKTGGRSNEQFF.

This clone appeared once. This chain connects TRBV25-1 to TRBJ2-2; a possible D gene is TRBD1 (5 bases). This CDR3 spans 16 amino acids. V dropped 2 bases and J dropped 5 bases, with 15 bases sitting between them. Germline V gives CDR1 MGHDK, CDR2 SYGVNS. As DNA, the CDR3 is TGTGCCAGCAGTGAAGTAGGGGTTGGTAGGACCGGGGAGCTGTTTTTT. Amino acid sequence: CASSEVGVGRTGELFF. The full variable domain, with the rest looked up from reference TRBV25-1 and TRBJ2-2, is EADIYQTPRYLVIGTGKKITLECSQTMGHDKMYWYQQDPGMELHLIHYSYGVNSTEKGDLSSESTVSRIRTEHFPLTLESARPSHTSQYLCASSEVGVGRTGELFFGEGSRLTVL.